These T cell receptor beta chains were read from a single sample in a study of blood T cells in healthy people across ages. TCRdb redid the calling of the 5' RACE reads with MiXCR, one entry per CDR3 protein. In the table there are 1.5 million to 1.9 million distinct CDR3 sequences, 42% of which are singletons. Sequencing was done on a sample of blood. These receptor sequences come from a woman between 18 and 30 years old in good health. Each CDR3 is given with its conserved first and last residue. A D gene is named only where the DNA matches it firmly. Rows may omit the clone size; those that give it use once, few, many or a size class.

DNA	CDR3	D	size	V	J
TGCAGTGCTTCCCCGGGACAGGGACCCCGGGGCTACACCTTC	CSASPGQGPRGYTF	TRBD1	.	TRBV20-1	TRBJ1-2
TGTGCCAGCAGCTTAGCAGGTTACGATACGCAGTATTTT	CASSLAGYDTQYF	.	.	TRBV7-9	TRBJ2-3
TGTGCCAGCAGCTTAGAGATTCCCCCGGGCGAGTATTTT	CASSLEIPPGEYF	.	many	TRBV7-9	TRBJ2-3
TGCAGCGTTATGGACGGAATCATGAACACTGAAGCTTTCTTT	CSVMDGIMNTEAFF	.	.	TRBV29-1	TRBJ1-1
TGCAGTGCTAGTCCAGGGAACACTGAAGCTTTCTTT	CSASPGNTEAFF	.	few	TRBV20-1	TRBJ1-1
TGTGCCAGTATCCAGGGGCGGGTCAATGAGCAGTTCTTC	CASIQGRVNEQFF	.	few	TRBV2	TRBJ2-1
TGTGCCAGCAGCTTTTACGGGGTACCAGCGGGAAGCTCCTACAATGAGCAGTTCTTC	CASSFYGVPAGSSYNEQFF	TRBD2	.	TRBV7-2	TRBJ2-1
TGTGCCAGCAGTTTATGGTGGACAGATTCCCAGAACACTGAAGCTTTCTTT	CASSLWWTDSQNTEAFF	.	.	TRBV28	TRBJ1-1
TGTGCCAGCAGCCAAGGTAGTAGGACCCATAATGAGCAGTTCTTC	CASSQGSRTHNEQFF	.	many	TRBV4-2	TRBJ2-1
TGTGCCAGCACCCTTAGCGGGAGTAGGGGAGAGACCCAGTACTTC	CASTLSGSRGETQYF	TRBD2	.	TRBV6-5	TRBJ2-5
TGTGCCAGCAGTCCGGTACAGGGGGTAAACGCAATGGATGAGCAGTTCTTC	CASSPVQGVNAMDEQFF	TRBD1	.	TRBV12-3/TRBV12-4	TRBJ2-1
TGTGCCAGCAGCTTAGTATCCGGGACAGCCTCCTACGAGCAGTACTTC	CASSLVSGTASYEQYF	TRBD1	.	TRBV7-9	TRBJ2-7
TGTGCCACCAGCAGAGGGGGCCCCCCCACTGAAGCTTTCTTT	CATSRGGPPTEAFF	.	.	TRBV15	TRBJ1-1
TGTGCCAGCAGCTTAGGAACAAAACCTGGCTACACCTTC	CASSLGTKPGYTF	.	few	TRBV7-9	TRBJ1-2
TGTGCCAGCAGCAAGGACAGGGAGGTCTATGGCTACACCTTC	CASSKDREVYGYTF	TRBD1	.	TRBV7-2	TRBJ1-2
TGTGCCAGCACAACCTTGGGTAGCGGGAGCGGCGACGAGCAGTACTTC	CASTTLGSGSGDEQYF	TRBD2	few	TRBV28	TRBJ2-7
TGCAGTGCTAGATTACAGGGCCCTCTCTACGAGCAGTACTTC	CSARLQGPLYEQYF	.	.	TRBV20-1	TRBJ2-7
TGTGCCAGCAGCCACGAGGGGCAGGAATCCTACGAGCAGTACTTC	CASSHEGQESYEQYF	.	.	TRBV3-1	TRBJ2-7
TGTGCCAGCAGCGCCCGGGTCGGGGGGGAGCAGTTCTTC	CASSARVGGEQFF	TRBD2	.	TRBV11-3	TRBJ2-1
TGCGCCAGCAGCCAAGGTCCGGACAGGGGAAGTCTTCTCTACGAGCAGTACTTC	CASSQGPDRGSLLYEQYF	TRBD1	.	TRBV4-3	TRBJ2-7
TGCAGCGTTGAAGATATGGCAGAACTTGGCTACACCTTC	CSVEDMAELGYTF	.	few	TRBV29-1	TRBJ1-2
TGTGCCAGCAGCTGGACAGGGCAGCGGGAGCGCACCGGGGAGCTGTTTTTT	CASSWTGQRERTGELFF	.	few	TRBV6-1	TRBJ2-2
TGTGCCAGCAGTTACGGGACTAGCGGACACAATGAGCAGTTCTTC	CASSYGTSGHNEQFF	TRBD2	few	TRBV6-5	TRBJ2-1
TGCAGTGCTAGTCCCGCGTTGAACACTGAAGCTTTCTTT	CSASPALNTEAFF	.	.	TRBV20-1	TRBJ1-1
TGTGCCAGCAGGCGAGGCGCGGGAGGCAACGACGAGCAGTACTTC	CASRRGAGGNDEQYF	TRBD2	.	TRBV27	TRBJ2-7
TGTGCCAGCATCCTGGGGACTAGCGGGGGGCCACTATACAATGAGCAGTTCTTC	CASILGTSGGPLYNEQFF	TRBD2	.	TRBV12-3/TRBV12-4	TRBJ2-1
TGTGCCAGCAGCCCCCGCGGCTACCTTACAGATACGCAGTATTTT	CASSPRGYLTDTQYF	.	.	TRBV3-1	TRBJ2-3
TGTGCCATCAAGTCCTCTCGCACAGATACGCAGTATTTT	CAIKSSRTDTQYF	.	many	TRBV10-3	TRBJ2-3
TGCAGCGCATCCGAGGGGGCCGAGCAGTTCTTC	CSASEGAEQFF	TRBD1	.	TRBV29-1	TRBJ2-1
TGCGCCAGCAGCCAAGATAACAGGGCGGCCTACGAGCAGTACTTC	CASSQDNRAAYEQYF	.	.	TRBV4-1	TRBJ2-7
TGTGCCAGCAGGCTAGGGGGCAGCGGCTACACCTTC	CASRLGGSGYTF	TRBD1	few	TRBV28	TRBJ1-2
TGCAGTGCTAGAGATCAACTAGCGGGGGTGGAGACCCAGTACTTC	CSARDQLAGVETQYF	TRBD2	.	TRBV20-1	TRBJ2-5
TGTGCCAGCAGCTCCCAGGCGGGGACCATCGAGACCCAGTACTTC	CASSSQAGTIETQYF	.	few	TRBV9	TRBJ2-5
TGCAGTGCTAGATCCACCCTGAGGGCAGGTGAGCAGTACTTC	CSARSTLRAGEQYF	.	.	TRBV20-1	TRBJ2-5
TGTGCCAGCAGCAAGACCCGGGGGGATCGCACAGATACGCAGTATTTT	CASSKTRGDRTDTQYF	TRBD2	few	TRBV13	TRBJ2-3
TGTGCCAGCAGTTTAGCGCCGGACACCTACTACGAGCAGTACTTC	CASSLAPDTYYEQYF	.	few	TRBV12-3/TRBV12-4	TRBJ2-7
TGTGCCAGCAGTGAAGTATGGAGACAGGGCGCCTACAATGAGCAGTTCTTC	CASSEVWRQGAYNEQFF	TRBD1	.	TRBV6-1	TRBJ2-1
TGCAGTGCTAGAGATCTGGCAGCCGATAACTATGGCTACACCTTC	CSARDLAADNYGYTF	.	.	TRBV20-1	TRBJ1-2
TGTGCCAGCAGCTTCGGACGGGGAGCTAACTATGGCTACACCTTC	CASSFGRGANYGYTF	.	few	TRBV7-2	TRBJ1-2
TGTGCCAGCAGTGAATGGACGGGGCGGCAAGAGACCCAGTACTTC	CASSEWTGRQETQYF	.	many	TRBV6-1	TRBJ2-5
TGTGCCAGCAGCCTCCGGGCTGGGGCCTCCTACGAGCAGTACTTC	CASSLRAGASYEQYF	.	few	TRBV27	TRBJ2-7
TGTGCCAGCAGTTTCGGGCCCGGCGAGCAGTTCTTC	CASSFGPGEQFF	.	.	TRBV6-5	TRBJ2-1
TGTGCCAGCAGCTTCAGACCGGAGAACAATGAGCAGTTCTTC	CASSFRPENNEQFF	.	few	TRBV7-8	TRBJ2-1
TGTGCCAGCAGCCGTGACACTTACAATCAGCCCCAGCATTTT	CASSRDTYNQPQHF	.	.	TRBV28	TRBJ1-5
TGCGCCAGCAGCCACCCAGGGGACTATTACAATGAGCAGTTCTTC	CASSHPGDYYNEQFF	.	.	TRBV4-1	TRBJ2-1
TGTGCCAGCAGTTATTCGGGACAGGGTTACGAGCAGTACTTC	CASSYSGQGYEQYF	TRBD1	few	TRBV6-5	TRBJ2-7
TGTGCCAGCAGCGTAGCCCGATCGACCCTTACGCAGTATTTT	CASSVARSTLTQYF	.	few	TRBV9	TRBJ2-3
TGTGCCAGCAGTTTACTCGGGACAGGGCCCGGGCAGTACTTC	CASSLLGTGPGQYF	TRBD1	.	TRBV27	TRBJ2-7
TGTGCCATCAGTGGGCAGGGCACGTACGAGCAGTACTTC	CAISGQGTYEQYF	.	few	TRBV10-3	TRBJ2-7
TGTGCCAGCAGGGCTACTAGCGGATTCACAGATACGCAGTATTTT	CASRATSGFTDTQYF	TRBD2	.	TRBV12-3/TRBV12-4	TRBJ2-3
TGTGCCACCGCACTACGGGCCTACACCGATCCGCAGTATTTT	CATALRAYTDPQYF	.	.	TRBV11-2	TRBJ2-3
TGTGCCAGCAGCTTATCATCTGGACTTAACATTTACGAGCAGTACTTC	CASSLSSGLNIYEQYF	.	few	TRBV7-2	TRBJ2-7
TGTGCCAGCAGTTTATCGGGACAGGGAGGGAAACAGCCCCAGCATTTT	CASSLSGQGGKQPQHF	TRBD1	.	TRBV27	TRBJ1-5
TGTGCCAGCAGCAACCCGGGACAGTCGGGACCTAAAGCTTTCTTT	CASSNPGQSGPKAFF	TRBD1	many	TRBV7-2	TRBJ1-1
TGTGCCAGCAGTTCCCTGGGGTCAACCGGGGAAGATACGCAGTATTTT	CASSSLGSTGEDTQYF	.	.	TRBV12-3/TRBV12-4	TRBJ2-3
TGCGCCAGCAGCTGGGGGACAGGTCCTGAAGCTTTCTTT	CASSWGTGPEAFF	TRBD1	.	TRBV5-1	TRBJ1-1
TGTGCCAGCAGCCAGGGACAGGTTAAGGAAGCTTTCTTT	CASSQGQVKEAFF	TRBD1	.	TRBV6-5	TRBJ1-1